This T cell receptor (beta chain) stems from a study of cytotoxic CD8 clonotypes in ibrutinib-treated CLL. There are many counts of this clone. Antigen unknown. CDR3 length: 15 amino acids. Germline loops: CDR1 LNHDA, CDR2 SQIVND (reference sequence). V gave up 2 bases and J gave up 4 bases, with 14 bases separating them. Study outcomes and limitations: Clonality, elevated at ibrutinib response, dropped back toward baseline at progression. T-cell clonality at baseline went above that of age-matched healthy donors and rose and fell with circulating CD8+ T-cell counts. Few clonotypes were public, and these shrank or held steady under treatment.

TCRdb's table, derived via immunoSEQ multiplex PCR, lists solely in-frame clones and lacks some. This sample has over 45,000 clones; around 60% occur once, and the top ten carry roughly 21%. This sequence joins TRBV19 and TRBJ1-2; unclear D gene. This TCR was sampled from a human donor with chronic lymphocytic leukemia. The sample was PBMCs, taken after 24 months of ibrutinib treatment. CDR3 nucleotide sequence: TGTGCCAGTAGTATAAACCCCGGCAGGATCTATGGCTACACCTTC. Protein: CASSINPGRIYGYTF.